This T cell receptor beta chain was identified in a study of blood T cell repertoires in COVID-19. The wider study: T cells, B-cell-depleted T cells, or PBMCs provided the cDNA or gDNA that served as material.

Trimming took off 4 bases at V and 3 bases at J, with 15 bases between the two ends. Germline V lookup: CDR1 GTSNPN, CDR2 SVGIG (reference sequence). The CDR3 runs 14 residues. TCRdb keeps only in-frame clones here, not all; method: immunoSEQ multiplex PCR. Found here are about 240,000 clones, approximately 85% of them singletons; the top ten hold around 12%. The receptor's source is a woman aged 55 to 70 with active or convalescent COVID-19. Input material: peripheral blood. The chain is built from TRBV30 and TRBJ1-2, with a possible D match to TRBD1 (5 bases). This chain's CDR3 is CAWKNVDRDYGYTF. In DNA form, the CDR3 reads TGTGCCTGGAAGAATGTAGACAGAGACTATGGCTACACCTTC.